These 30 T cell receptor beta chains share one sample of origin, sequenced in a study of OX40 agonist ivuxolimab in advanced cancers. Clones were read by immunoSEQ multiplex PCR, and TCRdb kept only the in-frame ones, dropping some. This table holds about 10,000 clones, around 80% found once. Sample: CD4+ or CD8+ T cells sorted from blood, taken in a trial of the OX40 agonist ivuxolimab. These receptors were obtained from an adult with an advanced solid tumor such as melanoma, head and neck, liver or kidney cancer.

The table lists this clone with a few counts. The V and J genes are TRBV7-8 and TRBJ1-5, with D hard to call. The CDR3 extends over 12 amino acids. Deletions cut 5 bases from V and 9 bases from J, with 11 bases between. From germline, CDR1 is SGHVS and CDR2 FQNEAQ. The CDR3, as DNA: TGTGCCAGCAGCGCACCCGGTGGGCCCCAGCATTTT. Translating gives CASSAPGGPQHF.

The V gene is TRBV5-1, the J gene TRBJ2-7; TRBD2 matches at 16 bases. Trimming took 3 bases from V and 2 from J; bases not matched to a gene: 11. Germline CDR1 reads SGHRS; CDR2 reads YFSETQ. This CDR3 region has 19 residues. CDR3 nucleotide sequence: TGCGCCAGCAGCTCCCTGCATGGGACTAGCGGGGGGGTTACCTACGAGCAGTACTTC. Its protein product is CASSSLHGTSGGVTYEQYF.

This clone came up a few times. The chain employs TRBV27 and TRBJ2-1; the D gene is possibly TRBD1 (5 bases). Germline V gene lookup returns CDR1 MNHEY and CDR2 SMNVEV (reference sequence). The CDR3 has 12 residues. Trimming left V 6 bases short and J 2 bases short, with 5 bases between. The CDR3 bases are TGTGCCAGCAGGACAGCCTACAATGAGCAGTTCTTC. Amino acids: CASRTAYNEQFF.

The CDR3 loop is CSARVSRDHYF. The DNA for the CDR3 is TGCAGTGCTAGAGTGAGCCGGGACCATTACTTC. This chain links TRBV20-1 with TRBJ2-7; tentatively, D is TRBD1 or TRBD2 (5 bases each). From germline, CDR1 is DFQATT and CDR2 SNEGSKA (reference sequence). This CDR3 has 11 amino acids. Trimming took off 1 base at V and 13 bases at J, with 14 bases between the two ends.

This rearrangement joins TRBV7-2 to TRBJ2-2; 14 positions match TRBD2. CDR1 SGHTA and CDR2 FQGNSA come from the germline V gene. V gave up 3 bases and J gave up 6 bases; unmatched junction bases: 0. CDR3 length: 15 amino acids. CDR3: CASSLTSGGAGELFF. In DNA form, the CDR3 reads TGTGCCAGCAGCTTGACTAGCGGGGGGGCCGGGGAGCTGTTTTTT. Together with reference TRBV7-2 and TRBJ2-2, the CDR3 gives the full variable domain: GAGVSQSPSNKVTEKGKDVELRCDPISGHTALYWYRQSLGQGLEFLIYFQGNSAPDKSGLPSDRFSAERTGGSVSTLTIQRTQQEDSAVYLCASSLTSGGAGELFFGEGSRLTVL.

The V and J genes are TRBV30 and TRBJ2-6; 8 bases align to TRBD1. The CDR3 is 17 residues long. CDR1 and CDR2 (germline): GTSNPN, SVGIG (reference sequence). Trimming at V came to 7 bases and at J to 0 bases, leaving 11 bases not matched to a gene. The CDR3 here is CAYISGGSPSGANVLTF. The CDR3 DNA is TGTGCCTACATATCAGGGGGCAGCCCCTCTGGGGCCAACGTCCTGACTTTC.

V and J are TRBV2 and TRBJ2-3; 10 bases agree with TRBD2. The V gene end was trimmed by 6 bases and the J gene end by 0 bases; junction bases not matched to a gene: 0. Germline-derived CDR1 and CDR2 are SNHLY and FYNNEI. The CDR3 has 14 residues. In DNA form, the CDR3 reads TGTGCCAGCAGACTAGCGGGGAGCACAGATACGCAGTATTTT. It is translated as CASRLAGSTDTQYF.

The chain combines TRBV18 with TRBJ2-1, with D perhaps being TRBD1 or TRBD2 (6 bases each). Germline CDR1 reads KGHSH; CDR2 reads LQKENI. The CDR3 runs to 14 residues. V was clipped by 8 bases and J by 7 bases, with 18 bases between them. DNA of the CDR3: TGTGCCAGCCAAAGGGGGGCAGGGAGGAATGAGCAGTTCTTC. Its translation is CASQRGAGRNEQFF.

The chain is built from TRBV27 and TRBJ2-7; D is possibly TRBD1 (6 bases). CDR3 length: 14 amino acids. Per germline, CDR1 MNHEY and CDR2 SMNVEV (reference sequence). V was cut by 5 bases and J by 1 base, with 12 bases left in between. The CDR3 reads CASSGHRDSYEQYF. CDR3 DNA sequence: TGTGCCAGCAGTGGGCACAGGGATTCCTACGAGCAGTACTTC.

This clone is medium-sized within its sample. V is TRBV13 and J is TRBJ1-2; D gene ambiguous. Germline V gene sequence: CDR1 PRHDT, CDR2 FYEKMQ (reference sequence). The CDR3 has 13 amino acids. V was trimmed by 5 bases and J by 2 bases, leaving 9 bases between them. CDR3 sequence: CASSAGKNYGYTF. The DNA of the CDR3 is TGTGCCAGCAGCGCGGGGAAGAACTATGGCTACACCTTC. Full variable domain (outside the CDR3, taken from reference TRBV13 and TRBJ1-2): AAGVIQSPRHLIKEKRETATLKCYPIPRHDTVYWYQQGPGQDPQFLISFYEKMQSDKGSIPDRFSAQQFSDYHSELNMSSLELGDSALYFCASSAGKNYGYTFGSGTRLTVV.

Here the CDR3 DNA reads TGTGCCGCGTTAAGGGAGGTGAACACTGAAGCTTTCTTT. Its translation: CAALREVNTEAFF. This chain connects TRBV5-8 to TRBJ1-1; D call uncertain. Trimming took off 10 bases at V and 0 bases at J, with 13 bases between the two ends. Germline-derived CDR1 and CDR2 are SGHTS and YDEGEE. CDR3 length: 13 amino acids. Supplemented by reference TRBV5-8 and TRBJ1-1, the full variable domain reads EAGVTQSPTHLIKTRGQQATLRCSPISGHTSVYWYQQALGLGLQFLLWYDEGEERNRGNFPPRFSGRQFPNYSSELNVNALELEDSALYLCAALREVNTEAFFGQGTRLTVV.

This clone was counted a few times. The chain combines TRBV9 with TRBJ1-4; maybe TRBD1 (6 bases). The CDR3 extends over 15 amino acids. Germline CDR1 SGDLS, CDR2 YYNGEE. The V and J ends lost 5 bases and 0 bases respectively, with 11 bases between them. The CDR3 DNA sequence: TGTGCCAGCAGTTCAGGGGCTGCAACTAATGAAAAACTGTTTTTT. Its translation is CASSSGAATNEKLFF.

This chain joins TRBV25-1 and TRBJ2-7; 7 bases map to TRBD2. The CDR3 extends over 14 amino acids. Germline CDR1 reads MGHDK; CDR2 reads SYGVNS. The junction had 8 bases not matched to a gene; V was cut back by 6 bases and J by 3 bases. The CDR3 reads CASSRRGFGYEQYF. The CDR3 DNA is TGTGCCAGCAGCCGGCGGGGGTTCGGCTACGAGCAGTACTTC.

The chain couples TRBV7-1 to TRBJ2-2; TRBD2 might be the D (6 bases). TRBV7-1 is marked as an open reading frame, function uncertain. The V and J ends lost 4 bases and 3 bases respectively, with 18 bases between them. CDR3 length: 17 residues. CDR3 loop: CASSYRPLGGDTGELFF. As DNA, the CDR3 is TGTGCCAGCAGCTATCGGCCATTGGGCGGGGACACCGGGGAGCTGTTTTTT.

The genes are TRBV7-3 and TRBJ1-5, with 10 bases lining up with TRBD1. Germline lookup yields CDR1 SGHTA and CDR2 FQGTGA. The CDR3 has 16 residues. V shed 5 bases and J 9 bases; nucleotides not matched to a gene: 13. This CDR3 reads CASSEEDDRGQRPQHF. The CDR3 nucleotides read TGTGCCAGCAGCGAAGAGGACGACAGGGGGCAGCGGCCCCAGCATTTT.

The J gene is TRBJ1-2, the V gene TRBV27, with D possibly matching TRBD1 (5 bases). The CDR3 length is 14 residues. Germline CDR1 reads MNHEY; CDR2 reads SMNVEV (reference sequence). Trimming took 2 bases from V and 2 from J, leaving 9 bases between them. CDR3 nucleotides: TGTGCCAGCAGTTTAGACAGCTTAAACTATGGCTACACCTTC. Amino acid sequence: CASSLDSLNYGYTF.

This clone was recorded once. V and J are TRBV28 and TRBJ2-1; 7 bases agree with TRBD1. Germline trimming cut 7 bases from V and 4 bases from J; bases unmatched to any gene: 7. CDR3 length: 14 amino acids. The germline CDR1 and CDR2 sequences are MDHEN and SYDVKM. In DNA form, the CDR3 reads TGTGCCAGCACCAAGGACAGGTCTTACAATGAGCAGTTCTTC. It codes for CASTKDRSYNEQFF.

This chain joins TRBV6-6 and TRBJ2-3; no reliable D call. V was cut by 6 bases and J by 6 bases, with 13 bases left in between. This CDR3 contains 13 residues. Germline CDR1 and CDR2: MNHNY and SVGAGI (reference sequence). The CDR3 loop reads CASSPTFGDTQYF. DNA of the CDR3: TGTGCCAGCAGCCCCACATTTGGGGATACGCAGTATTTT.

This clone has a single count. The V call is TRBV7-9, the J call TRBJ2-7, with TRBD1 matching over 9 bases. The CDR3 has 15 amino acids. Germline CDR1 is SEHNR and CDR2 is FQNEAQ (reference sequence). V shed 4 bases and J 3 bases; nucleotides not matched to a gene: 7. CDR3 sequence: CASSWAGTGHYEQYF. DNA of the CDR3: TGTGCCAGCAGCTGGGCCGGGACAGGGCACTACGAGCAGTACTTC.

The V gene is TRBV2, the J gene TRBJ2-2, with 7 bases fitting TRBD1. V lost 5 bases to trimming and J lost 7 bases; unmatched junction nucleotides: 10. The CDR3 contains 15 residues. Germline assignment: CDR1 SNHLY and CDR2 FYNNEI. The CDR3 loop reads CASSFYGTDNGELFF. The CDR3 DNA follows: TGTGCCAGCAGTTTCTACGGGACAGACAACGGGGAGCTGTTTTTT.

The V gene is TRBV15, the J gene TRBJ2-5; D possibly corresponds to TRBD1 (5 bases). Germline assignment: CDR1 LNHNV and CDR2 YYDKDF (reference sequence). This CDR3 spans 15 amino acids. With 0 bases removed from V and 6 bases from J, the gap between germline ends came to 14 bases. Written as DNA, the CDR3 is TGTGCCACCAGCAGAGATGGAATAGCAGGGCAGACCCAGTACTTC. This sequence encodes CATSRDGIAGQTQYF.

The rearrangement links TRBV28 to TRBJ1-5; 7 bases map to TRBD1. The V gene's germline CDR1 is MDHEN and CDR2 SYDVKM. This CDR3 has 14 amino acids. Losses at the gene ends were 4 bases for V and 4 bases for J; bases not matched to a gene: 4. Here the CDR3 DNA reads TGTGCCAGCAGTTCGGGACAGAGAAATCAGCCCCAGCATTTT. This gives the protein CASSSGQRNQPQHF. Filled out from reference TRBV28 and TRBJ1-5, the complete variable domain reads DVKVTQSSRYLVKRTGEKVFLECVQDMDHENMFWYRQDPGLGLRLIYFSYDVKMKEKGDIPEGYSVSREKKERFSLILESASTNQTSMYLCASSSGQRNQPQHFGDGTRLSIL.

This clone was seen a handful of times. The V and J genes are TRBV16 and TRBJ2-7, with D unclear. Germline CDR1 KGHSY, CDR2 FQNENV. This CDR3 contains 12 residues. The germline V and J ends were trimmed by 2 bases and 3 bases, with 5 bases remaining between them. In DNA, the CDR3 is TGTGCCAGCAGCCAAACACTCTACGAGCAGTACTTC. It codes for CASSQTLYEQYF.

This clone was recorded a few times. V is TRBV4-1 and J is TRBJ1-6; perhaps TRBD1 as D (5 bases). The CDR3 consists of 14 residues. In germline, CDR1 is MGHRA, CDR2 YSYEKL. Between the trimmed V and J ends, which lost 4 bases and 9 bases, there was a span of 13 bases. The CDR3 DNA reads TGCGCCAGCAGCCCGAGGACATCGGGTTCACCCCTCCACTTT. This sequence encodes CASSPRTSGSPLHF.

The genes are TRBV19 and TRBJ1-1; D remains ambiguous. Germline loops: CDR1 LNHDA, CDR2 SQIVND (reference sequence). The CDR3 is made up of 12 amino acids. V dropped 7 bases and J dropped 3 bases, with 9 bases sitting between them. As DNA, the CDR3 is TGTGCCAGTAAATGGGGTGACACTGAAGCTTTCTTT. Residues: CASKWGDTEAFF. Drawing the rest from reference TRBV19 and TRBJ1-1, the complete variable domain is DGGITQSPKYLFRKEGQNVTLSCEQNLNHDAMYWYRQDPGQGLRLIYYSQIVNDFQKGDIAEGYSVSREKKESFPLTVTSAQKNPTAFYLCASKWGDTEAFFGQGTRLTVV.

This chain links TRBV27 with TRBJ1-5, with D possibly matching TRBD1 (6 bases). Trimming cost V 6 bases and J 4 bases, with 22 bases left between them. Germline V lookup: CDR1 MNHEY, CDR2 SMNVEV (reference sequence). The CDR3 is made up of 17 amino acids. Here the CDR3 DNA reads TGTGCCAGCAGAGCACAGGGATTTGGGGATTTTAATCAGCCCCAGCATTTT. Residues: CASRAQGFGDFNQPQHF.

The CDR3 here is CASSEATGLGEKLFF. CDR3 DNA sequence: TGTGCCAGCAGTGAAGCAACCGGGTTGGGTGAAAAACTGTTTTTT. The chain recombines TRBV6-1 with TRBJ1-4; D remains ambiguous. V gave up 0 bases and J gave up 7 bases, with 12 bases separating them. Germline lookup yields CDR1 MNHNS and CDR2 SASEGT. The CDR3 covers 15 residues.

This clone was seen a handful of times. J is TRBJ1-5 and V is TRBV4-1; D uncertain. CDR1 is MGHRA and CDR2 is YSYEKL in the germline V gene. Trimming cost V 0 bases and J 0 bases, with 3 bases left between them. The CDR3 covers 14 residues. The CDR3 DNA is TGCGCCAGCAGCCAAGAGAATAGCAATCAGCCCCAGCATTTT. As protein: CASSQENSNQPQHF.

V usage is TRBV6-4 and J usage is TRBJ2-1; 11 bases line up with TRBD2. This CDR3 comprises 14 residues. Trimming at V came to 5 bases and at J to 9 bases, leaving 6 bases not matched to a gene. Germline-derived CDR1 and CDR2 are MRHNA and SNTAGT. The CDR3 coding sequence is TGTGCCAGCAGTAAAGGGACTAGCGGTGGTGAGCAGTTCTTC. Encoded protein: CASSKGTSGGEQFF.

The CDR3 sequence: CASSVFRDYSYEQYF. CDR3 nucleotides: TGTGCCAGCAGTGTCTTCCGGGACTACTCCTACGAGCAGTACTTC. The rearrangement uses TRBV6-1 and TRBJ2-7; 7 nucleotides line up with TRBD2. This CDR3 comprises 15 residues. Trimming at V came to 4 bases and at J to 0 bases, leaving 6 bases not matched to a gene. Germline V CDR1 and CDR2: MNHNS, SASEGT.